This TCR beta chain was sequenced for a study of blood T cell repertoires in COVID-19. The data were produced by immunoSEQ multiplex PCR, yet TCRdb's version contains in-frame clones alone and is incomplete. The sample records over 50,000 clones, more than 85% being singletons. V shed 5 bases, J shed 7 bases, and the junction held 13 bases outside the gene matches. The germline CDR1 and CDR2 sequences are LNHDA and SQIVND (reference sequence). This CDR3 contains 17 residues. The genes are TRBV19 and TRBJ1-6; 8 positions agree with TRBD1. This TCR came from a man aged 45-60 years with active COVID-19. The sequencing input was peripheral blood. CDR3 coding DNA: TGTGCCAGTAGTCCCCGGCCCCGGGACAGGCGCAATTCACCCCTCCACTTT. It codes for CASSPRPRDRRNSPLHF.